A selection of T cell receptor beta chains follows, all from one sample in a study of blood T cell repertoires in COVID-19. Using immunoSEQ multiplex PCR, the repertoire was profiled, and TCRdb retains in-frame clones only, with some absent. The data hold about 33,000 clones, with nearly 80% observed a single time. The sequenced sample was peripheral blood. These receptors all stem from a man aged 80 or over with acute or convalescent COVID-19. Both conserved end residues are part of each CDR3. Each record gives: clone size, V gene, D gene, J gene, CDR3 DNA, CDR3 protein. The D gene is left open where the match is weak. The size of a clone is reported for some rows only, either as once, few or many, or as a class for expanded clones.

few	TRBV5-5	TRBD1	TRBJ2-7	TGTGCCAGCAGCTTGATTATGGACAGGGAAGACTTC	CASSLIMDREDF
.	TRBV11-2	TRBD1	TRBJ2-5	TGTGCCAGCAGCGTCGGTACAGGGGTCCAAGAGACCCAGTACTTC	CASSVGTGVQETQYF
.	TRBV18	TRBD1	TRBJ1-2	TGTGCCAGCTCACCATTGGACAGGGTAAAGGGCTACACCTTC	CASSPLDRVKGYTF
many	TRBV15	TRBD1	TRBJ1-6	TGTGCCACCAGCAGAGCCCTCCGTCCCGACAGGGTACGTTCACCCCTCCACTTT	CATSRALRPDRVRSPLHF
.	TRBV30	.	TRBJ2-1	TGTGCCTGGAGTGTACTAGATGAGCAGTTCTTC	CAWSVLDEQFF
.	TRBV3-1/TRBV3-2	.	TRBJ2-5	TGTGCCAGCAGCCAAGAGGGGCCCCAGTACTTC	CASSQEGPQYF
.	TRBV7-9	.	TRBJ1-1	TGTGCCAGCAGCCTGATTTCGACAGGGAACACTGAAGCTTTCTTT	CASSLISTGNTEAFF
.	TRBV24-1	.	TRBJ2-1	TGTGCCACCAGTGACCCGACACCAATGGGCAATGAGCAGTTCTTC	CATSDPTPMGNEQFF
.	TRBV18	TRBD2	TRBJ2-5	TGTGCCAGCTCACCACTATCTAGCGGGGGCTCGTACCAAGAGACCCAGTACTTC	CASSPLSSGGSYQETQYF
once	TRBV6-5	.	TRBJ2-3	TGTGCCAGCAAGTCGGCAGGTGTCGTGGATACGCAGTATTTT	CASKSAGVVDTQYF
few	TRBV19	.	TRBJ2-4	TGTGCCAGTAGTATAGTACAGTCCCTAGCCAAAAACATTCAGTACTTC	CASSIVQSLAKNIQYF
.	TRBV3-1/TRBV3-2	.	TRBJ2-5	TGTGCCAGCAGCCCTCACGGGGTCCAAGAGACCCAGTACTTC	CASSPHGVQETQYF
.	TRBV6-1	.	TRBJ1-6	TGTGCCAGCAGTGAAGCCCGGAGGTTTTCACCCCTCCACTTT	CASSEARRFSPLHF
.	TRBV10-3	TRBD1	TRBJ1-6	TGTGCCATCAGTGGGGGAACACAGGGGCTAAATTCACCCCTCCACTTT	CAISGGTQGLNSPLHF
.	TRBV6-2/TRBV6-3	TRBD2	TRBJ2-5	TGTGCCAGCAGTTACCAACTAGCGGGGTTAGAGACCCAGTACTTC	CASSYQLAGLETQYF
.	TRBV5-4	TRBD1	TRBJ1-4	TGTGCCAGCACCCTGACAGGGGGCGATGAAAAACTGTTTTTT	CASTLTGGDEKLFF
.	TRBV11-3	.	TRBJ1-1	TGTGCCAGCAGCTCAGTCCGGGGGGGAAACACTGAAGCTTTCTTT	CASSSVRGGNTEAFF
.	TRBV6-5	.	TRBJ1-3	TGTGCCAGCAGTAGACAGGACTCTGGAAACACCATATATTTT	CASSRQDSGNTIYF
.	TRBV3-1/TRBV3-2	.	TRBJ2-7	TGTGCCAGCAGCCAAGTCAGGGGACCCTACGAGCAGTACTTC	CASSQVRGPYEQYF
.	TRBV2	.	TRBJ1-1	TGTGCCAGCAGTTTGGACAGAACGAACACTGAAGCTTTCTTT	CASSLDRTNTEAFF
.	TRBV7-9	.	TRBJ2-3	TGTGCCAGCAGCCCAGCGGGCTACGCGGCCGCAGATACGCAGTATTTT	CASSPAGYAAADTQYF
few	TRBV7-8	.	TRBJ1-5	TGTGCCAGCAGCTTAGGACCAGGCCAATATAGCAATCAGCCCCAGCATTTT	CASSLGPGQYSNQPQHF
.	TRBV2	TRBD1	TRBJ1-2	TGTGCCACCCACGGACAGGGACCATACACCTTC	CATHGQGPYTF
.	TRBV30	.	TRBJ1-2	TGTGCCTGGAGTCAAGGAAGGACAGTCGGCTACACCTTC	CAWSQGRTVGYTF
.	TRBV19	.	TRBJ2-2	TGTGCCAGTAAGTCTGTTCACTCGAACACCGGGGAGCTGTTTTTT	CASKSVHSNTGELFF
.	TRBV27	TRBD1	TRBJ1-6	TGTGCCAGCAGTTTATCCCCCGGGACAGGGGTATCACCCCTCCACTTT	CASSLSPGTGVSPLHF
.	TRBV7-3	TRBD2	TRBJ2-6	TGTGCCAGCAGCTTAACGAAGCTAGCGGGGACAGTCCTGACTTTC	CASSLTKLAGTVLTF
once	TRBV4-2	TRBD2	TRBJ2-3	TGTGCCAGCAGCCGGGAAGCGGCGGGGGGGCTGGATACGCAGTATTTT	CASSREAAGGLDTQYF
.	TRBV9	TRBD2	TRBJ2-1	TGTGCCAGCAGCCAAACTAGCGGACACAATGAGCAGTTCTTC	CASSQTSGHNEQFF
.	TRBV5-3	TRBD2	TRBJ2-3	TGTGCCAGAAGCTGGACTAGCGGGGCTGAAGATACGCAGTATTTT	CARSWTSGAEDTQYF
.	TRBV11-3	TRBD2	TRBJ2-1	TGTGCCAGCAGTCCCGGCGAGGGAGGGTTCTGGGATGAGCAGTTCTTC	CASSPGEGGFWDEQFF
.	TRBV29-1	TRBD1	TRBJ1-5	TGCAGCGTGGGTACAGGGGGAGGACAGCCCCAGCATTTT	CSVGTGGGQPQHF
few	TRBV13	.	TRBJ1-2	TGTGCCAGCAGCTTAGGTTCAGGGGGCTACACCTTC	CASSLGSGGYTF
.	TRBV5-4	.	TRBJ1-1	TGTGCCAGCAGCTTCGGGGGGGGGTCTGAAGCTTTCTTT	CASSFGGGSEAFF
.	TRBV7-2	.	TRBJ1-2	TGTGCCAGCAGCTTAAGTCCAGGGAACTATGGCTACACCTTC	CASSLSPGNYGYTF
.	TRBV21-1	.	TRBJ2-4	TGTGCCAGCAGCGCTGGGACAGGGGGTCTAGCCAAAAACATTCAGTACTTC	CASSAGTGGLAKNIQYF
many	TRBV4-2	.	TRBJ1-2	TGTGCCAGCAGCCAAGTTAGTGACTATGGCTACACCTTC	CASSQVSDYGYTF
.	TRBV6-5	.	TRBJ1-1	TGTGCCAGCAGTTACTCGGGGGGGGTAAACACTGAAGCTTTCTTT	CASSYSGGVNTEAFF
once	TRBV27	TRBD2	TRBJ2-3	TGTGCCAGCAGTTTAGGACTAGCTTGGAGCACAGATACGCAGTATTTT	CASSLGLAWSTDTQYF
.	TRBV5-1	.	TRBJ1-2	TGCGCCAGCAGCTTGACGCGGTATAACTATGGCTACACCTTC	CASSLTRYNYGYTF
.	TRBV28	.	TRBJ2-1	TGTGCCAGCAGCATAGCCCGGAGTGAGCAGTTCTTC	CASSIARSEQFF
.	TRBV19	TRBD2	TRBJ2-1	TGTGCCAGTAGCCCCTGGACTAGCGGGGTGGAGCAGTTCTTC	CASSPWTSGVEQFF
.	TRBV6-5	TRBD1	TRBJ2-1	TGTGCCAGCACCCCCCCCAGGGGGAATGAGCAGTTCTTC	CASTPPRGNEQFF